This entry describes one T cell receptor (beta chain). Its target is not known. This CDR3 contains 13 residues. Trimming shortened V by 5 bases and J by 4 bases, and 12 bases separated the two germline ends. The germline V gene has CDR1 MNHEY and CDR2 SMNVEV (reference sequence). These data belong to a study of cytomegalovirus exposure and HLA in healthy donors. Overall study: There were about 86 million unique TCRs (from HLA-typed donors) in an early data release.

13 Jbeta primers and 60 Vbeta primers were used for the PCR. Sequencing was performed with immunoSEQ multiplex PCR; in TCRdb, only in-frame clones are kept and a portion is missing. The sample records 150,000 to 190,000 clones, approximately 80% being singletons. Study-wide points: The investigators catalogued some 150 TCR beta chains as cytomegalovirus-associated. The study reported that TCR beta sequences accurately predicted HLA-A and HLA-B alleles in most subjects.

Input material: PBMCs. This receptor was obtained from a woman aged 45-60 years in good health and CMV-seropositive. The chain joins TRBV27 to TRBJ2-7, with D unresolved. The CDR3 protein is CASSLRVTYEQYF. The CDR3 DNA reads as TGTGCCAGCAGTCTCCGGGTTACATACGAGCAGTACTTC.